These 5 T cell receptor beta chains were all obtained from the same sample, sequenced in a study of blood T cell repertoires in COVID-19. Some clones are missing from TCRdb's copy, which holds only in-frame ones; the method was immunoSEQ multiplex PCR. The table lists 90,000 to 140,000 clones, roughly 80% of them singletons, with 7.5% to 10% in the top ten. Sequencing was done on a sample of peripheral blood. All receptors derive from a woman in her seventies with acute or convalescent COVID-19.

V usage is TRBV7-6 and J usage is TRBJ2-1; 7 bases line up with TRBD2. Germline V lookup: CDR1 SGHVS, CDR2 FNYEAQ. This CDR3 spans 15 amino acids. J was trimmed by 3 bases and V by 5 bases; bases with no gene match: 7. The CDR3 is CASSTSEGLYNEQFF. The CDR3 coding sequence is TGTGCCAGCAGCACTAGCGAAGGACTCTACAATGAGCAGTTCTTC.

CDR3 nucleotides: TGCGCCAGCAGCCTCGACAGGGGGGTTCCTAATGAAAAACTGTTTTTT. Amino acid sequence: CASSLDRGVPNEKLFF. The chain uses TRBV5-1 and TRBJ1-4; 9 nucleotides agree with TRBD1. V shed 4 bases, J shed 3 bases, and the junction held 7 bases outside the gene matches. CDR1 and CDR2 from the germline V gene are SGHRS and YFSETQ. This CDR3 has 16 residues.

This chain joins TRBV6-4 and TRBJ1-1, with 9 positions matching TRBD1. Germline V gene data show CDR1 as MRHNA and CDR2 as SNTAGT. The CDR3 covers 13 residues. V was clipped by 5 bases and J by 7 bases; unmatched bases: 5. The CDR3 DNA follows: TGTGCCAGCAGTATGGGACAGGGTTTTGAAGCTTTCTTT. Protein: CASSMGQGFEAFF.

The sample holds one count of this clone. V and J are TRBV9 and TRBJ2-5, with 10 bases that match TRBD2. CDR3 length: 15 amino acids. The ends lost 4 bases at V and 4 bases at J; junction bases unmatched: 7. Germline V gene data show CDR1 as SGDLS and CDR2 as YYNGEE. CDR3 amino acids: CASSSGGGGLETQYF. The CDR3 bases are TGTGCCAGCAGCAGCGGGGGGGGAGGGTTAGAGACCCAGTACTTC.

The rearrangement uses TRBV18 and TRBJ1-2, with TRBD1 as a possible D gene (5 bases). The length of the CDR3 is 14 residues. Trimming shortened V by 1 base and J by 4 bases, and 10 bases separated the two germline ends. CDR1 KGHSH and CDR2 LQKENI come from the germline V gene. CDR3: CASSPRGQGYGYTF. The CDR3 DNA reads as TGTGCCAGCTCACCACGAGGCCAGGGCTATGGCTACACCTTC.